A single sample gave rise to the 2 T cell receptor beta chains below, sequenced in a study of OX40 agonist ivuxolimab in advanced cancers. TCRdb's copy holds only in-frame clones and misses some; the assay was immunoSEQ multiplex PCR. The sample has 50,000 to 65,000 clones, around 88% seen once. The source was CD4+ or CD8+ T cells sorted from blood, collected in a trial of the OX40 agonist ivuxolimab. Receptor source: an adult with an advanced solid tumor such as melanoma, head and neck, liver or kidney cancer.

V is TRBV14 and J is TRBJ1-2; D is ambiguous. The CDR3 extends over 15 amino acids. V was shortened by 0 bases and J by 3 bases, with 11 bases between the two germline ends. Germline CDR1 is SGHDN and CDR2 is FVKESK. CDR3 protein: CASSQDGSKDYGYTF. CDR3 nucleotides: TGTGCCAGCAGCCAAGACGGATCAAAAGACTATGGCTACACCTTC.

The chain links TRBV10-1 to TRBJ2-2, with D tentatively TRBD1 (6 bases). The length of the CDR3 is 16 residues. The V gene lost 8 bases and the J gene lost 2 bases, with 18 bases spanning the gap. Germline V gene lookup returns CDR1 WNHNN and CDR2 SYGVQD (reference sequence). This chain's CDR3 is CASSSGHSFNTGELFF. The CDR3 DNA sequence: TGCGCCAGCTCTTCGGGACACTCGTTTAACACCGGGGAGCTGTTTTTT.